Presented here are 16 T cell receptor beta chains from one specimen sequenced in a study of CD8+CD57+ T cells in acquired aplastic anemia (dated by TCRdb to the late 2010s). TCRdb records Illumina HiSeq 2000 as the sequencer. TCR beta VDJ combination and CDR3 sequence profiling used genomic DNA as the template. Clones were called with MiXCR by TCRdb after fastp trimmed the public reads at Q25, and only in-frame beta chains were retained. Rows are combined by CDR3 protein, so each entry shows the most common genes and DNA. Counted in this sample were some 200,000 distinct CDR3 sequences; just under 50% of them appeared once. In total, the top ten clones hold around 9.7% of the sample. Expansion of CD8+CD57+ cells had been shown by flow cytometry in the patients chosen for sequencing. Sequenced sample: sorted CD4+, CD8+, or CD8+CD57+ T cells (not recorded which) from PBMCs. The source of these receptors is a human donor with aplastic anemia.

The CDR3 region is CASAGGLNTEAFF. The DNA for the CDR3 is TGTGCCAGCGCCGGGGGTTTGAACACTGAAGCTTTCTTT. The V call is TRBV2, the J call TRBJ1-1; a possible D gene is TRBD1 (5 bases). The CDR3 totals 13 residues. V lost 8 bases and J lost 0, with 10 bases in between. Germline CDR1 SNHLY, CDR2 FYNNEI. Full variable domain (rest looked up from reference TRBV2 and TRBJ1-1): EPEVTQTPSHQVTQMGQEVILRCVPISNHLYFYWYRQILGQKVEFLVSFYNNEISEKSEIFDDQFSVERPDGSNFTLKIRSTKLEDSAMYFCASAGGLNTEAFFGQGTRLTVV.

The genes are TRBV29-1 and TRBJ1-5; no reliable D call. CDR1 and CDR2 from the germline V gene are SQVTM and ANQGSEA. The germline V and J ends were trimmed by 4 bases and 1 base, with 8 bases remaining between them. The CDR3 spans 13 residues. CDR3 amino acids: CSVVGGSNQPQHF. The CDR3, as DNA: TGCAGCGTTGTTGGAGGGAGCAATCAGCCCCAGCATTTT.

V is TRBV10-3 and J is TRBJ1-2; a possible D gene is TRBD1 (5 bases). Germline V gene data show CDR1 as ENHRY and CDR2 as SYGVKD. The CDR3 loop spans 16 amino acids. Trimming stripped 2 bases from V and 5 bases from J, with 18 bases between. CDR3 amino acids: CAISENGGVRIYGYTF. The DNA of the CDR3 is TGTGCCATCAGTGAGAATGGAGGGGTGCGTATATATGGCTACACCTTC.

This chain connects TRBV12-3 or TRBV12-4 to TRBJ1-6; D remains unclear. Trimming took off 1 base at V and 11 bases at J, with 9 bases between the two ends. This CDR3 has 13 amino acids. CDR3 region: CASSLVAEAPLHF. The CDR3 bases are TGTGCCAGCAGTTTAGTAGCCGAGGCACCCCTCCACTTT.

This clonotype has a count of ten or more. The chain has TRBV24-1 and TRBJ1-2; D is possibly TRBD1 (5 bases). CDR1 and CDR2 (germline): KGHDR, SFDVKD. V was cut by 4 bases and J by 4 bases, with 12 bases left in between. This CDR3 is 14 amino acids long. The CDR3 spells CATSEGRESYGYTF. The CDR3, as DNA: TGTGCCACCAGTGAAGGCAGGGAATCCTATGGCTACACCTTC.

This sequence joins TRBV20-1 and TRBJ2-5; the match to TRBD2 covers 10 bases. CDR1 is DFQATT and CDR2 is SNEGSKA in the germline V gene (reference sequence). Unmatched junction bases numbered 7, after V lost 3 bases and J lost 6 bases. CDR3 length: 14 amino acids. The CDR3 reads CSASSGLARQTQYF. CDR3 nucleotide sequence: TGCAGTGCTAGCTCGGGACTAGCGAGGCAGACCCAGTACTTC.

The chain recombines TRBV25-1 with TRBJ1-1; the D is unclear. CDR1 and CDR2 (germline): MGHDK, SYGVNS. The CDR3 contains 10 residues. V shed 8 bases and J shed 7 bases, with 8 bases lying between them. CDR3 residues: CASVDGEAFF. CDR3 DNA sequence: TGTGCCAGCGTGGACGGTGAAGCTTTCTTT.

This clonotype was recorded a few times. The chain employs TRBV4-3 and TRBJ2-7, with D perhaps TRBD1 (7 bases). CDR1 and CDR2 from the germline V gene are LGHNA and YSLEER. This CDR3 comprises 14 residues. The V end was cut by 4 bases, the J end by 4 bases, with 14 bases between. CDR3 in DNA: TGCGCCAGCAGCCCCGGACAGGAGGGGTACGAGCAGTACTTC. Amino acids: CASSPGQEGYEQYF.

This clonotype has a count of ten or more. A much bigger clone sits one base away, suggesting this may be a read error. The chain links TRBV15 to TRBJ2-3; TRBD2 matches at 9 bases. The CDR3 covers 15 residues. CDR1 LNHNV and CDR2 YYDKDF come from the germline V gene (reference sequence). The CDR3 loop reads CATSRVGRGGDTRYF. The DNA of the CDR3 is TGTGCCACCAGCAGAGTAGGGCGGGGGGGAGATACGCGGTATTTT.

This clonotype appeared many times. This chain uses TRBV19 with TRBJ2-2; D is uncertain. This CDR3 spans 15 amino acids. V dropped 3 bases and J dropped 0 bases, with 8 bases sitting between them. Germline CDR1 is LNHDA and CDR2 is SQIVND (reference sequence). The CDR3 DNA sequence: TGTGCCAGTAGTATGGTGGTCGCGAACACCGGGGAGCTGTTTTTT. Amino acids: CASSMVVANTGELFF.

In its sample, this clonotype was seen many times. The chain has TRBV2 and TRBJ2-3; TRBD1 agrees at 11 bases. The CDR3 totals 15 residues. Germline CDR1 reads SNHLY; CDR2 reads FYNNEI. Trimming cost V 6 bases and J 4 bases; bases outside gene matches: 6. CDR3 region: CASSSRDRGADTQYF. CDR3 sequence (DNA): TGTGCCAGCAGCTCCCGGGACAGGGGGGCAGATACGCAGTATTTT.

V gene TRBV25-1 combines with J gene TRBJ2-2, with D unresolved. This CDR3 is 16 amino acids long. CDR1 MGHDK and CDR2 SYGVNS come from the germline V gene. V lost 2 bases and J lost 0, with 10 bases in between. The CDR3: CASSERAGPNTGELFF. CDR3 DNA sequence: TGTGCCAGCAGTGAAAGGGCAGGACCGAACACCGGGGAGCTGTTTTTT. The whole variable domain, filled in from reference TRBV25-1 and TRBJ2-2, reads EADIYQTPRYLVIGTGKKITLECSQTMGHDKMYWYQQDPGMELHLIHYSYGVNSTEKGDLSSESTVSRIRTEHFPLTLESARPSHTSQYLCASSERAGPNTGELFFGEGSRLTVL.

This clonotype was detected ten times or more. V and J are TRBV24-1 and TRBJ2-5; TRBD2 agrees at 12 bases. Trimming cost V 0 bases and J 4 bases; bases outside gene matches: 11. This CDR3 contains 19 residues. From germline, CDR1 is KGHDR and CDR2 SFDVKD. The CDR3: CATSDLSRATSGSGETQYF. DNA of the CDR3: TGTGCCACCAGTGATTTGTCCCGGGCGACTAGCGGGAGTGGAGAGACCCAGTACTTC.

This chain links TRBV9 with TRBJ2-7, with 12 bases that match TRBD2. Germline CDR1 SGDLS, CDR2 YYNGEE. CDR3 length equals 14 residues. Trimming took 2 bases from V and 4 from J; bases not matched to a gene: 1. The CDR3 loop reads CASSVGTSGYEQYF. The DNA for the CDR3 is TGTGCCAGCAGCGTTGGGACTAGCGGGTACGAGCAGTACTTC.

The chain employs TRBV9 and TRBJ2-3; TRBD2 might be the D (5 bases). The V and J ends lost 2 bases and 2 bases respectively, with 12 bases between them. The CDR3 contains 15 residues. CDR1 and CDR2 from the germline V gene are SGDLS and YYNGEE. The CDR3 DNA reads as TGTGCCAGCAGCGTTGGGTGGGAGAACACAGATACGCAGTATTTT. Translation gives CASSVGWENTDTQYF.

The table lists this clonotype with a few counts. The V gene is TRBV10-3, the J gene TRBJ1-5; 7 bases are a match to TRBD1. Trimming removed 5 bases from V and 3 bases from J; junction bases left unmatched: 4. The CDR3 covers 14 residues. From germline, CDR1 is ENHRY and CDR2 SYGVKD. The CDR3 loop reads CAISPDRDNQPQHF. The CDR3 DNA is TGTGCCATCAGTCCTGACAGGGACAATCAGCCCCAGCATTTT.